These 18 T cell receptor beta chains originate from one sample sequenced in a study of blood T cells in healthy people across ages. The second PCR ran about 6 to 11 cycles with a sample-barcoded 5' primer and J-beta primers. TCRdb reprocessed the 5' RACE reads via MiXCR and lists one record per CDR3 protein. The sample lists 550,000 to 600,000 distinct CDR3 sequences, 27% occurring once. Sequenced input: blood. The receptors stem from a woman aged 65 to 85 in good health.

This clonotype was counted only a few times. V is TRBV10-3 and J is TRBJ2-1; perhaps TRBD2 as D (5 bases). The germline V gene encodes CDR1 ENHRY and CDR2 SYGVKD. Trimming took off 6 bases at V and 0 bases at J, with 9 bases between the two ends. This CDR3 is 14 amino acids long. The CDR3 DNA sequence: TGTGCCATCAGGGACGAGGGCTCCTACAATGAGCAGTTCTTC. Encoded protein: CAIRDEGSYNEQFF.

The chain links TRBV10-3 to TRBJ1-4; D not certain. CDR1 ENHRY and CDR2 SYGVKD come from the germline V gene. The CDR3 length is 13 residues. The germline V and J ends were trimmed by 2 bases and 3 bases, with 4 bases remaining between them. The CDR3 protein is CAISEGANEKLFF. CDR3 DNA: TGTGCCATCAGTGAGGGGGCTAATGAAAAACTGTTTTTT.

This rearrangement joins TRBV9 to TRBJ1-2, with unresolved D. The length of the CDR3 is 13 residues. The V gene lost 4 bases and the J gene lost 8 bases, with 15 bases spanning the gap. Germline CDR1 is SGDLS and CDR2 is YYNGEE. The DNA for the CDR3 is TGTGCCAGCAGCCCCCACCCCCTAGGGGGCTACACCTTC. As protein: CASSPHPLGGYTF.

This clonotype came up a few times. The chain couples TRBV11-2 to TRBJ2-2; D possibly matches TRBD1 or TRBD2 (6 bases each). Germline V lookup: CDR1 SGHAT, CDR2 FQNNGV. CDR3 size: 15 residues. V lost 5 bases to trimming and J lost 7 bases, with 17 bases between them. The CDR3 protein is CASSPSFRGGGELFF. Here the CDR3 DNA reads TGTGCCAGCAGCCCCTCCTTCAGGGGAGGCGGGGAGCTGTTTTTT.

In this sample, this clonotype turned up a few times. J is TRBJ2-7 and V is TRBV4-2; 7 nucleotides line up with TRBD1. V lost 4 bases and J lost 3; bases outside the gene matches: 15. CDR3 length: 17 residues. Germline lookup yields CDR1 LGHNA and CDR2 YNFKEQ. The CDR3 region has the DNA TGTGCCAGCAGCCCCCCTCGAGGACAGGACCCTTACTACGAGCAGTACTTC. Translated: CASSPPRGQDPYYEQYF.

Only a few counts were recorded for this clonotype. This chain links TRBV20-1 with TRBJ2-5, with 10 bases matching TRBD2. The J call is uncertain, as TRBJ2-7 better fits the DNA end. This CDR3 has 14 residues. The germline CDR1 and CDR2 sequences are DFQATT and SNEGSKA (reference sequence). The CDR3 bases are TGCAGTGCTATAGTGGCTAGCGGGGGCTACGAGCAGTACTTC. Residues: CSAIVASGGYEQYF.

The CDR3 DNA sequence: TGTGCCAGCAGTTACTCCCAGCGGGGGGACTCCTACGAGCAGTACTTC. Its translation: CASSYSQRGDSYEQYF. The chain carries TRBV6-5 and TRBJ2-7; 9 bases are a match to TRBD2. This CDR3 region has 16 residues. The trim removed 0 bases at V and 0 bases at J, leaving 3 bases unmatched. Germline values: CDR1 MNHEY, CDR2 SVGAGI.

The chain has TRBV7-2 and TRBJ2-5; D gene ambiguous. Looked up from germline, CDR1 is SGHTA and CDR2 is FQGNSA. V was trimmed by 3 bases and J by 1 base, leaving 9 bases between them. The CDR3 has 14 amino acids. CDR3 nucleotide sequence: TGTGCCAGCAGCTTCGGACGTTCCCAAGAGACCCAGTACTTC. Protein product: CASSFGRSQETQYF.

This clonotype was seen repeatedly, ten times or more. CDR3 sequence: CASSLEDVSDTQYF. For the CDR3, the DNA is TGTGCCAGCAGCCTGGAGGACGTCTCAGATACGCAGTATTTT. The V call is TRBV7-9, the J call TRBJ2-3; tentatively, D is TRBD2 (5 bases). V lost 5 bases and J 4 bases, leaving 13 bases between the germline ends. The CDR3 sequence is 14 residues long. In germline, CDR1 is SEHNR, CDR2 FQNEAQ (reference sequence).

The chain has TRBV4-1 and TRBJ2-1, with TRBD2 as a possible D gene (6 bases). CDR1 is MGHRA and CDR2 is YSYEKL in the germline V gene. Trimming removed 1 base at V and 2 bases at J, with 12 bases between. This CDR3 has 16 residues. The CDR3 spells CASSQAFGSAYNEQFF. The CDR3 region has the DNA TGCGCCAGCAGCCAAGCCTTCGGGAGCGCCTACAATGAGCAGTTCTTC.

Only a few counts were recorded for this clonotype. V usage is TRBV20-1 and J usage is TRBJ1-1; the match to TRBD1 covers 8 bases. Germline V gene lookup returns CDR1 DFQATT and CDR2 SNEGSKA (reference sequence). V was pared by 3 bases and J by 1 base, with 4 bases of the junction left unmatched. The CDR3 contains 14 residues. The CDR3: CSARRTGRNTEAFF. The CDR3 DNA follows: TGCAGTGCTAGGAGGACAGGGCGGAACACTGAAGCTTTCTTT.

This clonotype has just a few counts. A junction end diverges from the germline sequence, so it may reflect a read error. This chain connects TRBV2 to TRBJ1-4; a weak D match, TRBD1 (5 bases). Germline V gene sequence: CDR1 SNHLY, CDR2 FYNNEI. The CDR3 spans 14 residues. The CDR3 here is CACSENLGDEKLFF. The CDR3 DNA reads TGTGCCTGCAGTGAAAACTTAGGGGATGAAAAACTGTTTTTT.

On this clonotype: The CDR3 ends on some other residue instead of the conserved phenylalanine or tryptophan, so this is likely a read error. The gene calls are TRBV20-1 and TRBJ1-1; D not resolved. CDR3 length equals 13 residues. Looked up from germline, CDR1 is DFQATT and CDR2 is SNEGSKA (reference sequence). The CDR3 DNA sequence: TGCAGTGCTCCGAACTCTCAGAACGCTGAAGCTTTCTCT. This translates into CSAPNSQNAEAFS.

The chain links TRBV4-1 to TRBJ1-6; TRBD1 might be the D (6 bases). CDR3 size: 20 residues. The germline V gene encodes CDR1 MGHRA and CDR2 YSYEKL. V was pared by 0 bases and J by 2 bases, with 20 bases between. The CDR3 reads CASSQEGGGTSGTYNSPLHF. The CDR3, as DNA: TGCGCCAGCAGCCAAGAAGGGGGGGGGACTTCGGGAACCTATAATTCACCCCTCCACTTT.

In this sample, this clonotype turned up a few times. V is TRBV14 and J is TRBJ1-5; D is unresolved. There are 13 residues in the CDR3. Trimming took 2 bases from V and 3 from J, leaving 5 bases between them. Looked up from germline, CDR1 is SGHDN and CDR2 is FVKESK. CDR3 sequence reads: CASSQKANQPQHF. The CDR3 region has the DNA TGTGCCAGCAGCCAAAAAGCCAATCAGCCCCAGCATTTT.

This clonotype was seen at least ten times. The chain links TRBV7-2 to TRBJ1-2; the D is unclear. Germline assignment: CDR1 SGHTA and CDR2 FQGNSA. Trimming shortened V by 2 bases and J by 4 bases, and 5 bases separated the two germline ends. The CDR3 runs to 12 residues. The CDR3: CASSLYTYGYTF. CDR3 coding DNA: TGTGCCAGCAGCTTATACACCTATGGCTACACCTTC.

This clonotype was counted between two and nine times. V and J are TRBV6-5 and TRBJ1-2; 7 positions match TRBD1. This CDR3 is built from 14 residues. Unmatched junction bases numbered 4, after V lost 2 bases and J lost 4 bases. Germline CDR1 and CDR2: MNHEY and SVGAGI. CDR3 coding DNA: TGTGCCAGCAGTTACCCCGACAGGGTCTATGGCTACACCTTC. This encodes CASSYPDRVYGYTF.

CDR3 in DNA: TGTGCCAGCAGTTACTCGGTAGCCAAAAACATTCAGTACTTC. This gives the protein CASSYSVAKNIQYF. The chain carries TRBV6-2 or TRBV6-3 and TRBJ2-4; D is ambiguous. CDR1 MNHEY and CDR2 SVGEGT come from the germline V gene. The CDR3 has 14 residues. V gave up 0 bases and J gave up 0 bases, with 3 bases separating them.